Sequencing of this TCR beta chain was carried out in a study of CD8+ T cells in alopecia areata. Following extraction, RNA underwent reverse transcription to cDNA, which served as the sequencing template. Assay used: immunoSEQ multiplex PCR; TCRdb lists only in-frame clones, some missing. The sample lists roughly 180,000 clones; 50% to 70% were seen once. The trim removed 3 bases at V and 2 bases at J, leaving 10 bases unmatched. The CDR3 runs 17 residues. From germline, CDR1 is SGHVS and CDR2 FQNEAQ. Using a FACSAria, the CD4+ and CD8+ T cells were sorted from the PBMCs. Specimen: CD4+ T cells sorted from blood, collected at week 0. The chain uses TRBV7-8 and TRBJ1-1, with TRBD1 identical over 9 bases. The sequence was collected from a human donor with alopecia areata. CDR3 residues: CASSLRPGTGTNTEAFF. The DNA for the CDR3 is TGTGCCAGCAGCTTGCGCCCCGGGACAGGGACTAACACTGAAGCTTTCTTT.